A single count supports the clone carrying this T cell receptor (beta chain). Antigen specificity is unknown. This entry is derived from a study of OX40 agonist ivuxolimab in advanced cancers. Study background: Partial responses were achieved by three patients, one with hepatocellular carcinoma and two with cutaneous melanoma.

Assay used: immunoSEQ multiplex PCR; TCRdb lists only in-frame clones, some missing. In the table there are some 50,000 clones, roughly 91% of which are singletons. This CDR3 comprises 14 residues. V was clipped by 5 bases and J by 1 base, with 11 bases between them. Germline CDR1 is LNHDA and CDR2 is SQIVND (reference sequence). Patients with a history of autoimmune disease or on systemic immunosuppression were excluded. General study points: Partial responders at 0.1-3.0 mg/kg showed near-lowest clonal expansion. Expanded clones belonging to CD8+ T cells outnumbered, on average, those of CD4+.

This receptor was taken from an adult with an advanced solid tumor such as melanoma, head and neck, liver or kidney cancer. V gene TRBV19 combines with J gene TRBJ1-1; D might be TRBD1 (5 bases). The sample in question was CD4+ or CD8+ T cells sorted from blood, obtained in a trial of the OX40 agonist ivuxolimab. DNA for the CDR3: TGTGCCAGTAGTCCCGGGACGGCGAACACTGAAGCTTTCTTT. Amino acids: CASSPGTANTEAFF.